One and the same sample provided the 29 T cell receptor beta chains below, sequenced in a study of T cells in Graves' hyperthyroidism and ophthalmopathy. It was RNA transcripts that yielded the amplified TCR beta CDR3 regions. TCR CDR3 underwent first-round RT-PCR with the HTBI primer set. Via MiXCR, TCRdb re-called the multiplex PCR reads, giving one row per CDR3 protein. Of hundreds of thousands of distinct CDR3 sequences listed, about 19% were seen once; the top ten hold over 15%. Sequencing was done on a sample of blood. The receptors derive from a woman aged 50 to 60 with Graves' hyperthyroidism that later progressed to Graves' ophthalmopathy.

This clonotype occurred a few times. V gene TRBV29-1 combines with J gene TRBJ2-7; D is perhaps TRBD2 (6 bases). CDR3 length: 12 residues. Germline assignment: CDR1 SQVTM and CDR2 ANQGSEA. V dropped 1 base and J dropped 7 bases, with 11 bases sitting between them. The CDR3 nucleotides are TGCAGCGTTGAAGTAGGAGGGCGGGAGCAGTACTTC. Its protein is CSVEVGGREQYF.

This clonotype was recorded many times. CDR3 protein: CASSNRDTYTEAFF. DNA of the CDR3: TGTGCCAGCAGCAACCGGGACACCTACACTGAAGCTTTCTTT. V usage is TRBV11-2 and J usage is TRBJ1-1; a possible D gene is TRBD1 (6 bases). The CDR3 is 14 residues long. CDR1 is SGHAT and CDR2 is FQNNGV in the germline V gene. The V and J ends lost 5 bases and 3 bases respectively, with 13 bases between them.

This clonotype was detected many times. The J gene is TRBJ1-1, the V gene TRBV6-5, with 8 bases matching TRBD1. Germline CDR1 reads MNHEY; CDR2 reads SVGAGI. This CDR3 is built from 16 residues. V was clipped by 3 bases and J by 4 bases; unmatched bases: 10. The chain's CDR3 is CASSYVRGLSGTEAFF. As DNA, the CDR3 is TGTGCCAGCAGTTATGTCAGGGGGCTCTCGGGCACTGAAGCTTTCTTT.

This clonotype was detected only a few times. The chain employs TRBV7-6 and TRBJ2-3; D ambiguous. Germline CDR1 is SGHVS and CDR2 is FNYEAQ. The V and J ends lost 5 bases and 1 base respectively, with 13 bases between them. This CDR3 is 15 amino acids long. CDR3 residues: CASSVNPDGTDTQYF. The CDR3 nucleotides are TGTGCCAGCAGCGTCAACCCCGATGGCACAGATACGCAGTATTTT.

This clonotype was found a few times. This chain connects TRBV7-8 to TRBJ1-5; tentative D call: TRBD1 (5 bases). There are 18 residues in the CDR3. V gave up 0 bases and J gave up 2 bases, with 17 bases separating them. Germline lookup yields CDR1 SGHVS and CDR2 FQNEAQ. CDR3 nucleotides: TGTGCCAGCAGCTTAGCGAGGGCAGGGCGGTTGGGCAATCAGCCCCAGCATTTT. The encoded protein is CASSLARAGRLGNQPQHF.

This clonotype has a handful of counts. The junction departs from germline at one end; a sequencing error may be responsible. The V call is TRBV5-6, the J call TRBJ1-4; the D gene is possibly TRBD1 (5 bases). The CDR3 sequence is 15 residues long. Germline V gene lookup returns CDR1 SGHDT and CDR2 YYEEEE. CDR3 sequence (DNA): TGTGCCGGCAGCCCCACGGGGGAAGCTAATGAAAAACTGTTTTTT. Its translation is CAGSPTGEANEKLFF. The entire variable domain, with the rest obtained from reference TRBV5-6 and TRBJ1-4, is as follows: DAGVTQSPTHLIKTRGQQVTLRCSPKSGHDTVSWYQQALGQGPQFIFQYYEEEERQRGNFPDRFSGHQFPNYSSELNVNALLLGDSALYLCAGSPTGEANEKLFFGSGTQLSVL.

Regarding this clonotype: This may be a read error, as it is one base from a much larger clone. This chain joins TRBV12-3 or TRBV12-4 and TRBJ2-5; D might be TRBD1 or TRBD2, each matching 5 bases. The CDR3 contains 15 residues. Trimming left V 6 bases short and J 7 bases short, with 21 bases between. The CDR3 is CASRGTGWGKGTQYF. CDR3 DNA: TGTGCCAGCAGGGGGACGGGATGGGGGAAAGGGACCCAGTACTTC.

The J gene is TRBJ2-2, the V gene TRBV6-1; D gene uncertain. Germline V gene lookup returns CDR1 MNHNS and CDR2 SASEGT. CDR3 length: 13 amino acids. V was trimmed by 7 bases and J by 1 base, leaving 7 bases between them. In nucleotides, the CDR3 is TGTGCCAGCACCTCCGTGAACACCGGGGAGCTGTTTTTT. Protein sequence: CASTSVNTGELFF.

This clonotype came up many times. The chain employs TRBV20-1 and TRBJ2-7; tentative D call: TRBD1 (5 bases). This CDR3 has 12 amino acids. Germline CDR1 and CDR2: DFQATT and SNEGSKA (reference sequence). V was shortened by 3 bases and J by 3 bases, with 9 bases between the two germline ends. DNA of the CDR3: TGCAGTGCTAGGACAGACAACTACGAGCAGTACTTC. It translates to CSARTDNYEQYF.

The chain carries TRBV12-3 or TRBV12-4 and TRBJ1-2; 9 positions agree with TRBD1. This CDR3 is 14 amino acids long. The trim removed 6 bases at V and 8 bases at J, leaving 10 bases unmatched. This CDR3 is CASREQGASRGYTF. The CDR3, as DNA: TGTGCCAGCAGAGAACAGGGGGCTAGTAGGGGCTACACCTTC.

This chain links TRBV6-1 with TRBJ1-1; TRBD1 might be the D (6 bases). Trimming removed 9 bases at V and 4 bases at J, with 15 bases between. The CDR3 consists of 13 residues. CDR1 and CDR2 (germline): MNHNS, SASEGT. The DNA of the CDR3 is TGTGCCAGTTCGGGGGGGGGCTTCACTGAAGCTTTCTTT. Protein: CASSGGGFTEAFF.

This clonotype was seen many times. The chain links TRBV7-3 to TRBJ2-1, with 11 bases that match TRBD2. Germline V gene data show CDR1 as SGHTA and CDR2 as FQGTGA. J lost 7 bases, V lost 4 bases, and 3 bases had no gene match. This CDR3 comprises 14 residues. The CDR3 nucleotides read TGTGCCAGCAGCTCAACTAGCGGGGGAAATGAGCAGTTCTTC. The encoded protein is CASSSTSGGNEQFF.

This clonotype was counted a few times. The chain couples TRBV7-9 to TRBJ1-5, with D possibly TRBD1 on 5 matching bases. This CDR3 is built from 14 residues. Trimming took 4 bases from V and 4 from J, leaving 11 bases between them. Germline CDR1 SEHNR, CDR2 FQNEAQ (reference sequence). CDR3 in amino acids: CASSWGDGNQPQHF. In DNA form, the CDR3 reads TGTGCCAGCAGCTGGGGGGACGGGAATCAGCCCCAGCATTTT.

The sample holds a few counts of this clonotype. V gene TRBV11-2 combines with J gene TRBJ2-2; 11 bases agree with TRBD2. Trimming took 6 bases from V and 5 from J; bases not matched to a gene: 11. In germline, CDR1 is SGHAT, CDR2 FQNNGV. The CDR3 loop spans 17 amino acids. The CDR3 loop reads CASSSEFGLAGTGELFF. The CDR3 nucleotides read TGTGCCAGCAGTTCAGAGTTTGGACTAGCGGGTACCGGGGAGCTGTTTTTT.

The chain uses TRBV7-8 and TRBJ2-2; 9 bases are shared with TRBD1. Germline V lookup: CDR1 SGHVS, CDR2 FQNEAQ. This CDR3 region has 18 residues. The V and J ends lost 6 bases and 0 bases, in that order; junction bases with no gene match: 11. The CDR3 is CASSTPSGQGANTGELFF. CDR3 coding DNA: TGTGCCAGCAGTACACCATCGGGACAGGGCGCGAACACCGGGGAGCTGTTTTTT. Full variable domain (rest looked up from reference TRBV7-8 and TRBJ2-2): GAGVSQSPRYKVAKRGQDVALRCDPISGHVSLFWYQQALGQGPEFLTYFQNEAQLDKSGLPSDRFFAERPEGSVSTLKIQRTQQEDSAVYLCASSTPSGQGANTGELFFGEGSRLTVL.

This chain connects TRBV12-5 to TRBJ2-1; no definite D call. CDR1 is LGHNT, CDR2 FRNRAP, per germline. The CDR3 extends over 11 amino acids. V was clipped by 7 bases and J by 8 bases, with 9 bases between them. The DNA for the CDR3 is TGTGCTAGTGCCCTTACGGATGAGCAGTTCTTC. Amino acid sequence: CASALTDEQFF.

The J gene is TRBJ1-4, the V gene TRBV6-5, with 9 bases lining up with TRBD1. The V segment lost 2 bases and the J segment 10 bases; nucleotides outside the gene matches: 14. CDR3 length equals 17 residues. Germline V gene lookup returns CDR1 MNHEY and CDR2 SVGAGI. DNA of the CDR3: TGTGCCAGCAGTTACCGCCCAGGGACAGGGAAGGTCGTAAAACTGTTTTTT. It is translated as CASSYRPGTGKVVKLFF.

This clonotype occurred a few times. The chain carries TRBV14 and TRBJ2-1, with D possibly matching TRBD2 (7 bases). This CDR3 spans 16 amino acids. Deletions cut 3 bases from V and 3 bases from J, with 15 bases between. Germline CDR1 SGHDN, CDR2 FVKESK. The CDR3 loop is CASSHLPGGGYNEQFF. The CDR3 nucleotides are TGTGCCAGCAGCCATCTCCCGGGGGGCGGCTACAATGAGCAGTTCTTC.

This clonotype was detected many times. This chain links TRBV20-1 with TRBJ1-2; D not certain. Between the trimmed V and J ends, which lost 0 bases and 0 bases, there was a span of 17 bases. The CDR3 extends over 17 amino acids. The germline gives CDR1 DFQATT, CDR2 SNEGSKA (reference sequence). CDR3 residues: CSARDAPWQATNYGYTF. The CDR3 DNA sequence: TGCAGTGCTAGAGATGCCCCCTGGCAGGCAACTAACTATGGCTACACCTTC.

The chain joins TRBV10-3 to TRBJ2-1; D might be TRBD2 (6 bases). Trimming shortened V by 8 bases and J by 7 bases, and 24 bases separated the two germline ends. This CDR3 is built from 16 residues. CDR1 and CDR2 (germline): ENHRY, SYGVKD. Written as DNA, the CDR3 is TGTGCCATCTCGGAGTGGGTTTCGCTAGCGAGGAATGAGCAGTTCTTC. The encoded protein is CAISEWVSLARNEQFF.

The V gene is TRBV10-1, the J gene TRBJ2-3; no clear D gene. Trimming took 3 bases from V and 4 from J, leaving 11 bases between them. The CDR3 totals 14 residues. CDR1 and CDR2 from the germline V gene are WNHNN and SYGVQD (reference sequence). The CDR3 coding sequence is TGCGCCAGCAGTGACCGGGTTCGGGCAGATACGCAGTATTTT. It translates to CASSDRVRADTQYF.

V and J are TRBV24-1 and TRBJ2-2; 9 bases align to TRBD1. Germline trimming cut 10 bases from V and 5 bases from J; bases unmatched to any gene: 10. This CDR3 comprises 15 residues. The germline CDR1 and CDR2 sequences are KGHDR and SFDVKD. CDR3 bases: TGTGCCACTGGGCGGGGACAGGGCTGGACCGGGGAGCTGTTTTTT. Protein sequence: CATGRGQGWTGELFF.

Worth noting for this clonotype: Being one base from a much bigger clone, this may be a read error. The CDR3 DNA reads as TGTGCCAGCAGCCAACCGGCGGGGGGCACAGATACGCAGTATTTT. Its protein is CASSQPAGGTDTQYF. This chain connects TRBV7-8 to TRBJ2-3; 7 positions agree with TRBD2. V shed 5 bases, J shed 1 base, and the junction held 6 bases outside the gene matches. This CDR3 spans 15 amino acids. Germline V CDR1 and CDR2: SGHVS, FQNEAQ.

This clonotype has only a few counts. The gene calls are TRBV9 and TRBJ1-4, with 9 nucleotides matching TRBD1. Trimming removed 1 base from V and 8 bases from J; junction bases left unmatched: 9. The CDR3 has 16 amino acids. The germline V gene encodes CDR1 SGDLS and CDR2 YYNGEE. DNA of the CDR3: TGTGCCAGCAGCGTACCCTCCGGGACAGGGAGCGAAAAACTGTTTTTT. Protein product: CASSVPSGTGSEKLFF.

Many counts were recorded for this clonotype. This sequence joins TRBV5-1 and TRBJ1-6; 11 bases are shared with TRBD1. The germline V gene has CDR1 SGHRS and CDR2 YFSETQ. This CDR3 has 14 amino acids. Trimming removed 4 bases from V and 10 bases from J; junction bases left unmatched: 4. The CDR3 sequence is CASSEDRGHSPLHF. For the CDR3, the DNA is TGCGCCAGCAGCGAGGACAGGGGGCACTCACCCCTCCACTTT.

This clonotype was picked up many times. The chain combines TRBV27 with TRBJ1-4; no clear D gene. Germline CDR1 reads MNHEY; CDR2 reads SMNVEV (reference sequence). With 4 bases removed from V and 6 bases from J, the gap between germline ends came to 9 bases. There are 13 residues in the CDR3. The CDR3 sequence: CASSSWTDEKLFF. In DNA, the CDR3 is TGTGCCAGCAGTTCCTGGACGGATGAAAAACTGTTTTTT.

This clonotype has a count of ten or more. The chain uses TRBV3-1 and TRBJ1-1; perhaps TRBD1 as D (5 bases). V was shortened by 2 bases and J by 0 bases, with 13 bases between the two germline ends. The CDR3 has 16 residues. The germline V gene encodes CDR1 LGHDT and CDR2 YNNKEL (reference sequence). DNA of the CDR3: TGTGCCAGCAGCCAATTTATGACAGTCATGAACACTGAAGCTTTCTTT. It translates to CASSQFMTVMNTEAFF.

This clonotype was counted ten times or more. J is TRBJ2-7 and V is TRBV2; D is unresolved. The CDR3 has 13 amino acids. Germline CDR1 and CDR2: SNHLY and FYNNEI. Trimming stripped 6 bases from V and 3 bases from J, with 12 bases between. CDR3 DNA sequence: TGTGCCAGCAGCGCCATTGATATCTACGAGCAGTACTTC. Protein: CASSAIDIYEQYF.

The rearrangement uses TRBV4-1 and TRBJ2-1, with 12 bases aligning to TRBD2. Germline V gene data show CDR1 as MGHRA and CDR2 as YSYEKL. This CDR3 region has 15 residues. The V segment lost 1 base and the J segment 5 bases; nucleotides outside the gene matches: 0. CDR3 nucleotides: TGCGCCAGCAGCCAAGCTAGCGGGGGGGACAATGAGCAGTTCTTC. Translated, it gives CASSQASGGDNEQFF.